This paragraph covers one TCR beta chain sequence. The trim removed 5 bases at V and 0 bases at J, leaving 4 bases unmatched. The germline CDR1 and CDR2 sequences are SGHTA and FQGNSA. This CDR3 comprises 15 residues. Generated by immunoSEQ multiplex PCR, the TCRdb table keeps only in-frame clones and is missing some. The data hold about 69,000 clones, with around 87% observed a single time. This entry belongs to a study of OX40 agonist ivuxolimab in advanced cancers. Patients were ruled out by autoimmune disease history or systemic immunosuppression. The origin of this receptor is an adult with an advanced solid tumor such as melanoma, head and neck, liver or kidney cancer. The chain carries TRBV7-2 and TRBJ1-3; 7 bases agree with TRBD1. The input for sequencing was CD4+ or CD8+ T cells sorted from blood, taken in a trial of the OX40 agonist ivuxolimab. The CDR3 reads CASSPGQNSGNTIYF. CDR3 DNA sequence: TGTGCCAGCAGCCCGGGACAGAACTCTGGAAACACCATATATTTT. The variable domain in full, completed from reference TRBV7-2 and TRBJ1-3, reads GAGVSQSPSNKVTEKGKDVELRCDPISGHTALYWYRQSLGQGLEFLIYFQGNSAPDKSGLPSDRFSAERTGGSVSTLTIQRTQQEDSAVYLCASSPGQNSGNTIYFGEGSWLTVV.